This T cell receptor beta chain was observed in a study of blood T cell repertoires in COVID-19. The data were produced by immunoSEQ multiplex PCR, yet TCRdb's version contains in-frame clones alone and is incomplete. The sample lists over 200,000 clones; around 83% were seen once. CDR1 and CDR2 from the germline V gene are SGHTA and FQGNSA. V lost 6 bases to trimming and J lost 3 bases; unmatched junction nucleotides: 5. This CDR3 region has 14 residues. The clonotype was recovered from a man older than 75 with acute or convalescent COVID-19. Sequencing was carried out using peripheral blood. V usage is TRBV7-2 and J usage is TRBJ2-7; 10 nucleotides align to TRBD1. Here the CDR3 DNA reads TGTGCCAGCAGAGGACAGGGGGGATTCTACGAGCAGTACTTC. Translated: CASRGQGGFYEQYF.